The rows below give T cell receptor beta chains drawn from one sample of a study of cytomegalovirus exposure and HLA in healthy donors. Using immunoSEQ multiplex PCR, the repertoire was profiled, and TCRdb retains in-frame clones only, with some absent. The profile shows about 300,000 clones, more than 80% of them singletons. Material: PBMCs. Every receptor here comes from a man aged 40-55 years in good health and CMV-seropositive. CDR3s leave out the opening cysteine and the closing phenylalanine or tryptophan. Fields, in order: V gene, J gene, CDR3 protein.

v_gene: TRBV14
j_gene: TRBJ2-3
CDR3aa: ASSQDPEITQY

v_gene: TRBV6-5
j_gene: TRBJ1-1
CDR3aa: ASSYNDRANTEAF

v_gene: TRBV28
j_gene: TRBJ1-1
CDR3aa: ASTTKPNTEAF

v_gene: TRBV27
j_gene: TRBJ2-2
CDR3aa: ASSFDRATGELF

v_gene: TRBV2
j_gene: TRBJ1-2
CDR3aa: ASSEVGRVVHGYT

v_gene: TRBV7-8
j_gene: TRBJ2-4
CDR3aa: ASSLGRSEGNIQY

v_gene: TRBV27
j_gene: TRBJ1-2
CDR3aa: ASSLSGGIIYGYT

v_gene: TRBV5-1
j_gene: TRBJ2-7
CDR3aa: ASSHRGEQY

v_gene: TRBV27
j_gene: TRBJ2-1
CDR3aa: ASSFTPPSSYNEQF

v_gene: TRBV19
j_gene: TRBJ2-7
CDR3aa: ASSTSGGASYEQY

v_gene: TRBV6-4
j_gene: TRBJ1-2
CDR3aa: ASSREGGNYGYT

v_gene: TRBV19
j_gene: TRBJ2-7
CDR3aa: ASSIGGNSYEQY

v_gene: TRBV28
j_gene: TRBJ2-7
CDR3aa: ASRRDIYEQY

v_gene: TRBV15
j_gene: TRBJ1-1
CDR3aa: ATSRGEGWWNTEAF

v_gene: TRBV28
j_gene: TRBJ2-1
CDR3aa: ASSLYISGASYNEQF

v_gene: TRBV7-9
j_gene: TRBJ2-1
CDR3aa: SSSLGSGRINEQF

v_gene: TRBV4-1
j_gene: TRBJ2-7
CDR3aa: ASSQEGQIFYEQY

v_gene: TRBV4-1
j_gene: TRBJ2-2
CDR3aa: ASSQDRWGQGTGELF

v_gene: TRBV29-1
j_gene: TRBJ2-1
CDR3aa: SAEGLAGDPSYNEQF

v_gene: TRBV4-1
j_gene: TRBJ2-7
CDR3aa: ASSHLGLAEPPEQY

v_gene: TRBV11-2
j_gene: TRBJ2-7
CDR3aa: ASSLQGYEQY

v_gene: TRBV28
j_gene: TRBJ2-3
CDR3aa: ASSGQESTDTQY

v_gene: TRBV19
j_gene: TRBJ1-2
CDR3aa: ASSVWTGGKGYGYT

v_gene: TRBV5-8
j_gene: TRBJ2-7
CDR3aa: ASSLGPTGYPYEQY

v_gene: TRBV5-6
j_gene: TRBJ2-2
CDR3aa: ASSLGGRETGELF

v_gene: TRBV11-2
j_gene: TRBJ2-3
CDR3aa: ASSSKLASTDTQY

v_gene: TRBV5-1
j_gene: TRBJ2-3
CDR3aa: ASTQGAQGTDTQY

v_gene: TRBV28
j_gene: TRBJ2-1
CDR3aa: ASSFGARVYDEQF

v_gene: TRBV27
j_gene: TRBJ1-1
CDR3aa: ASSFPGQGKTF

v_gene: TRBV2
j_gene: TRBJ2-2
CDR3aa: ASSEPAGTSGRIGTGELF